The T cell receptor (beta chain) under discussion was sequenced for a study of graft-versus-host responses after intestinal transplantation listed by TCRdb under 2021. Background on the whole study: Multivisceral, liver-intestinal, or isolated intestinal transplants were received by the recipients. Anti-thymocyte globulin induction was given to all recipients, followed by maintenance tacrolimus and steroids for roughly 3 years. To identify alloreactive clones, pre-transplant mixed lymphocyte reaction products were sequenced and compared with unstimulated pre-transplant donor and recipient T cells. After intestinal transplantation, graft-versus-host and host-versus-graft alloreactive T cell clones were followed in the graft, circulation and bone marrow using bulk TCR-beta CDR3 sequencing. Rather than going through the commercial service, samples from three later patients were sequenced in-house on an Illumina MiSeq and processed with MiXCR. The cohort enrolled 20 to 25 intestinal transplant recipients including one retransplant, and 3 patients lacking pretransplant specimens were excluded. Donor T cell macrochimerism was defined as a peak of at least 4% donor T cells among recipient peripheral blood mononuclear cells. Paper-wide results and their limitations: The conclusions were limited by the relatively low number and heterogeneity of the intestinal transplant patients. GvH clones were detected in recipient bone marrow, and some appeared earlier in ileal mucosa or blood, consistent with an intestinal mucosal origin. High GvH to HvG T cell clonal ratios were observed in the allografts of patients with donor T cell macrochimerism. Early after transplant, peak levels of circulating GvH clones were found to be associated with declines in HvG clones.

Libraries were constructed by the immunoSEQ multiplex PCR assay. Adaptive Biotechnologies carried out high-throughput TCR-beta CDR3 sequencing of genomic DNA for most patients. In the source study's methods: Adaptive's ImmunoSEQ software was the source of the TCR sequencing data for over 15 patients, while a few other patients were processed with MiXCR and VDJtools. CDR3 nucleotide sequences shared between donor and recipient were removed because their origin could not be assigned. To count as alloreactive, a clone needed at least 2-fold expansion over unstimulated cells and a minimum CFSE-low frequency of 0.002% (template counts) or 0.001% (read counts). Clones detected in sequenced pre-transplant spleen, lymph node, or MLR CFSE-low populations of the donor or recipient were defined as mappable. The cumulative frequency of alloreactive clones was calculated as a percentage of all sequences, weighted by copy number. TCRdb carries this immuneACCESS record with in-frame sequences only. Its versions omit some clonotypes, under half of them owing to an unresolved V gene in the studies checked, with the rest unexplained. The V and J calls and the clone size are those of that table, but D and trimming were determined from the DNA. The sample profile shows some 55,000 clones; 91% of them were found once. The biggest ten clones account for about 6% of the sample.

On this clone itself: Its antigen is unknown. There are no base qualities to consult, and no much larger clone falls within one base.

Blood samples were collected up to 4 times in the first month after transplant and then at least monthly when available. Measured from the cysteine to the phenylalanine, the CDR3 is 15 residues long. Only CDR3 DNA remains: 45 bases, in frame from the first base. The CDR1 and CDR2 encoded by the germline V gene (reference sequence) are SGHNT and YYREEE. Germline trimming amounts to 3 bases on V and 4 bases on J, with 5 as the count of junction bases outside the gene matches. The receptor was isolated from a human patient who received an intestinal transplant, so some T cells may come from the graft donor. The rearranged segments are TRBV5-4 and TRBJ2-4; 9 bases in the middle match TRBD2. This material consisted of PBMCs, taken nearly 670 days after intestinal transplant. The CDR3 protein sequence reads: CASSSGSGGKNIQYF. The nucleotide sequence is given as TGTGCCAGCAGCTCCGGTAGCGGGGGAAAAAACATTCAGTACTTC.